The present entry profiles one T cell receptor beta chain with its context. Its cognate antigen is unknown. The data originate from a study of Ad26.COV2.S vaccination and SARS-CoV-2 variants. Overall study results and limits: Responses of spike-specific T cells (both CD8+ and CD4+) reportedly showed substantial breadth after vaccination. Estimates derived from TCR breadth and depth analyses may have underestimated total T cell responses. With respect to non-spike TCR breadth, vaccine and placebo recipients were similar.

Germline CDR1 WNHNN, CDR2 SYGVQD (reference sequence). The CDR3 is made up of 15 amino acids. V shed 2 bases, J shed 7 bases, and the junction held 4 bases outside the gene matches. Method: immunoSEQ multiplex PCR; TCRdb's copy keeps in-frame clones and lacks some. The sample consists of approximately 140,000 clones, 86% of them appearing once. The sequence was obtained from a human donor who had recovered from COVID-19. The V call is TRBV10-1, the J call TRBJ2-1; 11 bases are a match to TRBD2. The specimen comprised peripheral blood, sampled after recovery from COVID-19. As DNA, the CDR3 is TGCGCCAGCAGTGAGGCCCTAGCGGGGGGAAATGAGCAGTTCTTC. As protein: CASSEALAGGNEQFF.